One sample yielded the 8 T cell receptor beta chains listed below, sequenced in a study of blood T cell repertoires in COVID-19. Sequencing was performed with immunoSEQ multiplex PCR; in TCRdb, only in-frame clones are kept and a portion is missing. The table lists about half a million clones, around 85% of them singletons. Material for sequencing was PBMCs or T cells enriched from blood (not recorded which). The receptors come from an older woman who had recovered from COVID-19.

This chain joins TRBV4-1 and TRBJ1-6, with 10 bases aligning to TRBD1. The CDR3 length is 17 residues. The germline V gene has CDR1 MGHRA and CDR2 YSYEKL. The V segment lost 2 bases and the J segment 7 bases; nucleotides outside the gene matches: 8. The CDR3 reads CASSQLRDRGRNSPLHF. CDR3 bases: TGCGCCAGCAGCCAACTCCGGGACAGGGGTAGGAATTCACCCCTCCACTTT.

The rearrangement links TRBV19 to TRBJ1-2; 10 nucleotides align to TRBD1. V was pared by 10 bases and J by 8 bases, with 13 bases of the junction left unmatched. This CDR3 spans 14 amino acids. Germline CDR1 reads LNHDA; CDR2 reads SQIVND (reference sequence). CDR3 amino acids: CAKRQGAPPPGYTF. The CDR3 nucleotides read TGTGCCAAACGACAGGGGGCGCCCCCACCCGGCTACACCTTC.

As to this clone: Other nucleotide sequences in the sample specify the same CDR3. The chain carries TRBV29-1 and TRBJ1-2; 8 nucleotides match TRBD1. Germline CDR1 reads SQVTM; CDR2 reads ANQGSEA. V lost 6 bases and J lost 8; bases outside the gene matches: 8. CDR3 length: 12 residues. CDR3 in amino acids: CSVAGQGRGYTF. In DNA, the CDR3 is TGCAGCGTCGCCGGACAGGGCAGGGGCTACACCTTC.

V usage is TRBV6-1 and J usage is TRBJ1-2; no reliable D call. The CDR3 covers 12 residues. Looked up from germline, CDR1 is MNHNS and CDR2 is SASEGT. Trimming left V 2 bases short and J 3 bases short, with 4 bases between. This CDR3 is CASSEQDYGYTF. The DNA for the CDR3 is TGTGCCAGCAGTGAACAGGACTATGGCTACACCTTC.

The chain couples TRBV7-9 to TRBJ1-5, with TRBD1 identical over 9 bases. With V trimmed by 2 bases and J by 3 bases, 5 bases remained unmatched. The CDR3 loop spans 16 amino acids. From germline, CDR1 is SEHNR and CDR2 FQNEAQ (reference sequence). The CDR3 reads CASSLSRQGVNQPQHF. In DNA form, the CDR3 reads TGTGCCAGCAGCTTATCGAGACAGGGGGTCAATCAGCCCCAGCATTTT.

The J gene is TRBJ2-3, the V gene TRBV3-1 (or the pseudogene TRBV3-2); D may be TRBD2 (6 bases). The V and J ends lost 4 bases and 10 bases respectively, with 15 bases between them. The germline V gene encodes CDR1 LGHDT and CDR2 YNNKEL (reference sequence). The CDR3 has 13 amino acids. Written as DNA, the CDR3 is TGTGCCAGCAGCCTCGGGACTCGAGGGGCGCAGTATTTT. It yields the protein CASSLGTRGAQYF.

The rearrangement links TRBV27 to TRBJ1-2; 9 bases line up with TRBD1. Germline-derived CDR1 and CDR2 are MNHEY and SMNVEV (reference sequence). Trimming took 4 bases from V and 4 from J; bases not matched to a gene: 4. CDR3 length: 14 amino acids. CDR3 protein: CASSSGTGIYGYTF. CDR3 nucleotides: TGTGCCAGCAGTTCGGGGACAGGGATCTATGGCTACACCTTC.

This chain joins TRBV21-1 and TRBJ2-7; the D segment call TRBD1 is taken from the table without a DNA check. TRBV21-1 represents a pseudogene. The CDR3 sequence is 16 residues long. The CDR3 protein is CASSQRQGPRNYEQYF. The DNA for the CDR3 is TGTGCCAGCAGCCAGCGACAGGGACCGAGAAACTACGAGCAGTACTTC.